This TCR beta chain emerged from a study of blood T cells in healthy people across ages. Study details: The capture of about one barcoded beta molecule per two T cells was achieved by template switching.

This clonotype showed up just a few times. Isolated PBMCs totaled at least 6.5 million in each sample. Looked up from germline, CDR1 is MGHDK and CDR2 is SYGVNS. The J segment lost 3 bases and the V segment lost 6 bases, leaving 11 bases of the junction unmatched. CDR3 length: 17 residues. For the second PCR, which ran for 7 to 11 cycles, a sample-barcoded 5' primer and a J-beta primer mix were used. MiXCR, run by TCRdb on the 5' RACE reads, gives a single entry per CDR3 protein. The sample contains hundreds of thousands of distinct CDR3 sequences, over 40% of which appear only once. This receptor was obtained from a man aged 80 or over in good health. The sample taken for sequencing was blood. The V and J genes are TRBV25-1 and TRBJ2-2, with 9 bases lining up with TRBD1. In DNA form, the CDR3 reads TGTGCCAGCAGCACAACAGGGGGCGCGTGGGACACCGGGGAGCTGTTTTTT. This gives the protein CASSTTGGAWDTGELFF.